Listed here is a single T cell receptor beta chain. Its antigen is unknown. Germline V gene data show CDR1 as LNHNV and CDR2 as YYDKDF (reference sequence). This CDR3 contains 15 residues. J lost 7 bases, V lost 1 base, and 4 bases had no gene match. The data were taken from a study of vaccination and CD4 T cells after COVID-19. Treatment given: roughly 11-day PBMC culture with coronavirus spike peptide pools or control peptides (ViraFEST assay). The assay that was used to sequence DNA from cultured CD4+ T cells was the Oncomine TCR Beta short-read assay. TCRdb reanalysed the PCR reads using MiXCR and keeps one entry per CDR3 protein. The repertoire includes thousands of distinct CDR3 sequences, around three quarters of them detected once, and about 48% sits in the top ten.

This chain joins TRBV15 and TRBJ1-5; 10 bases are shared with TRBD1. The receptor comes from a human donor who had recovered from COVID-19. Sample: CD4+ T cells from blood, cultured in vitro. CDR3 nucleotides: TGTGCCACCAGCAGAGGACAGGGGGCACGACAGCCCCAGCATTTT. This codes for CATSRGQGARQPQHF.